This T cell receptor beta chain is drawn from a study of T cells expressing NK-cell markers. 5'RACE template switching with UMIs generated TCR beta cDNA. No DNA is given; TCRdb re-called the 5' RACE reads and lists each CDR3 protein once. The listing records 300,000 to 500,000 distinct CDR3 sequences. Comments on this clonotype: Antigen specificity is unknown.

Whole-study results and caveats: NKG2C+ dominant clonotypes from 5 to 7 donors made up roughly 1.0-7.0% of CD8+ T cells.

The CDR3 totals 15 residues. The germline V gene has CDR1 SGHRS and CDR2 YFSETQ. The V and J genes are TRBV5-1 and TRBJ2-6. The source is a woman between 45 and 60 years old in good health. Sequencing was done on a sample of blood T cells: a sorted CD56 or NKG2C T cell subset, CD4+ or CD8+ T cells, or bulk PBMC T cells (not recorded which). The CDR3: CASSFLRSGANVLTF.